The entry that follows covers one TCR beta chain sequence. Its target is unknown. The V gene's germline CDR1 is SEHNR and CDR2 FQNEAQ (reference sequence). This CDR3 is 18 amino acids long. With 4 bases clipped from V and 0 bases from J, the junction kept 10 bases outside the gene matches. TCRdb fed the reads into MiXCR, producing one record per CDR3 protein. The sample shows hundreds of thousands of distinct CDR3 sequences, roughly 30% of them seen only once. This entry comes from a study of T cell repertoires in cytomegalovirus infection. This rearrangement joins TRBV7-9 to TRBJ2-2; 8 positions match TRBD1. The sequencing here drew on cultured CD8+ T cells from PBMCs, taken from culture after CMV antigen stimulation. This receptor was identified in a human donor in good health (CMV status not recorded). Some clones in this sample may be carry-over from other donors' samples. CDR3 bases: TGTGCCAGCAGCTCCCCCGGGACAGGAGCCTCGAACACCGGGGAGCTGTTTTTT. Its protein product is CASSSPGTGASNTGELFF.